The next 19 T cell receptor beta chains were all read from a single sample in a study of blood T cell repertoires in COVID-19. Produced via immunoSEQ multiplex PCR; TCRdb's table is partial and in-frame only. There are some 210,000 clones in the sample; around nine tenths occur only once, and roughly 6.2% lies in the top ten. The sample comprised peripheral blood. The source of these receptors is a woman in her 40s who had recovered from COVID-19.

The chain combines TRBV28 with TRBJ1-4, with a possible D match to TRBD1 (5 bases). V lost 6 bases and J 4 bases, leaving 12 bases between the germline ends. From germline, CDR1 is MDHEN and CDR2 SYDVKM. CDR3 length: 14 residues. The CDR3 region has the DNA TGTGCCAGCAGAGCCCGGGACTATAATGAAAAACTGTTTTTT. Amino acids: CASRARDYNEKLFF.

The sample holds a few counts of this clone. The rearrangement joins TRBV6-6 to TRBJ2-7; TRBD1 aligns across 7 bases. This CDR3 is 16 amino acids long. CDR1 is MNHNY, CDR2 SVGAGI, per germline (reference sequence). With V trimmed by 1 base and J by 6 bases, 12 bases remained unmatched. The CDR3 DNA sequence: TGTGCCAGCAGTTACTTCTTCTCAGGGGGTCTTCCCGAGCAGTACTTC. This sequence encodes CASSYFFSGGLPEQYF.

This clone was counted only a few times. V is TRBV27 and J is TRBJ1-2, with D unresolved. Germline V lookup: CDR1 MNHEY, CDR2 SMNVEV (reference sequence). The CDR3 spans 15 residues. V was trimmed by 0 bases and J by 2 bases, leaving 10 bases between them. In DNA, the CDR3 is TGTGCCAGCAGTTTATCGTGGTCTGAGAACTATGGCTACACCTTC. Encoded protein: CASSLSWSENYGYTF.

The rearrangement joins TRBV5-1 to TRBJ2-6; 13 positions agree with TRBD2. Germline V CDR1 and CDR2: SGHRS, YFSETQ. The CDR3 length is 18 residues. V lost 5 bases, J lost 4 bases, and 9 bases stayed unmatched. The CDR3 loop reads CASRPHTSGRAGANVLTF. As DNA, the CDR3 is TGCGCCAGCAGACCCCATACTAGCGGGAGGGCGGGGGCCAACGTCCTGACTTTC.

The chain carries TRBV4-1 and TRBJ1-5, with D possibly matching TRBD1 (6 bases). Deletions cut 0 bases from V and 3 bases from J, with 15 bases between. The CDR3 is 17 amino acids. Germline lookup yields CDR1 MGHRA and CDR2 YSYEKL. In DNA form, the CDR3 reads TGCGCCAGCAGCCAAGAGGCCGGGCAGGGGCTCAATCAGCCCCAGCATTTT. Protein product: CASSQEAGQGLNQPQHF.

This chain uses TRBV15 with TRBJ1-5; TRBD1 is a possible D gene (5 bases). The CDR3 consists of 14 residues. Germline values: CDR1 LNHNV, CDR2 YYDKDF (reference sequence). Between the trimmed V and J ends, which lost 3 bases and 3 bases, there was a span of 9 bases. The CDR3 sequence is CATSRTAYNQPQHF. DNA for the CDR3: TGTGCCACCAGCAGGACAGCCTACAATCAGCCCCAGCATTTT.

This chain uses TRBV29-1 with TRBJ2-1; a possible D gene is TRBD1 (6 bases). Trimming took 5 bases from V and 7 from J, leaving 15 bases between them. This CDR3 spans 13 amino acids. CDR1 is SQVTM, CDR2 ANQGSEA, per germline. This CDR3 reads CSVTGWNENEQFF. The CDR3 nucleotides are TGCAGCGTTACAGGGTGGAACGAGAATGAGCAGTTCTTC.

V is TRBV28 and J is TRBJ1-2; D is perhaps TRBD1 (6 bases). The germline CDR1 and CDR2 sequences are MDHEN and SYDVKM. CDR3 length: 13 amino acids. V gave up 4 bases and J gave up 10 bases, with 16 bases separating them. CDR3 coding DNA: TGTGCCAGCAGTTCTATGGACAGCGATCACTACACCTTC. Its translation: CASSSMDSDHYTF.

This chain uses TRBV28 with TRBJ1-5; perhaps TRBD1 as D (6 bases). This CDR3 comprises 14 residues. V shed 3 bases and J shed 4 bases, with 10 bases lying between them. Per germline, CDR1 MDHEN and CDR2 SYDVKM. The CDR3 is CASSFTRGNQPQHF. CDR3 in DNA: TGTGCCAGCAGTTTCACCAGGGGTAATCAGCCCCAGCATTTT. The whole variable domain, filled in from reference TRBV28 and TRBJ1-5, reads DVKVTQSSRYLVKRTGEKVFLECVQDMDHENMFWYRQDPGLGLRLIYFSYDVKMKEKGDIPEGYSVSREKKERFSLILESASTNQTSMYLCASSFTRGNQPQHFGDGTRLSIL.

J is TRBJ2-7 and V is TRBV5-1; 7 nucleotides line up with TRBD2. Losses at the gene ends were 5 bases for V and 3 bases for J; bases not matched to a gene: 11. Germline CDR1 and CDR2: SGHRS and YFSETQ. This CDR3 comprises 15 residues. CDR3 in DNA: TGCGCCAGCAGGCGGGGAGATTCGGGGGGCTACGAGCAGTACTTC. This translates into CASRRGDSGGYEQYF.

As DNA, the CDR3 is TGTGCCAGCAGCCTACGGGAGGCCTCCTACAATGAGCAGTTCTTC. Encoded protein: CASSLREASYNEQFF. V usage is TRBV3-1 (or the pseudogene TRBV3-2) and J usage is TRBJ2-1; TRBD2 matches at 7 bases. Germline CDR1 reads LGHDT; CDR2 reads YNNKEL (reference sequence). The CDR3 totals 15 residues. Trimming cost V 4 bases and J 0 bases; bases outside gene matches: 3.

The CDR3 DNA sequence: TGTGCCAGCAGCCAAGGTTTGGGAGGGAATCAGCCCCAGCATTTT. Residues: CASSQGLGGNQPQHF. The chain employs TRBV4-2 and TRBJ1-5, with D uncertain. The germline CDR1 and CDR2 sequences are LGHNA and YNFKEQ. CDR3 length: 15 residues. V was pared by 1 base and J by 4 bases, with 11 bases between.

This clone was detected a few times. This chain joins TRBV19 and TRBJ2-2; no definite D call. Trimming shortened V by 6 bases and J by 4 bases, and 12 bases separated the two germline ends. Germline CDR1 LNHDA, CDR2 SQIVND (reference sequence). There are 14 residues in the CDR3. For the CDR3, the DNA is TGTGCCAGTAGATTGACATCGACCACCGGGGAGCTGTTTTTT. The encoded protein is CASRLTSTTGELFF. Supplemented by reference TRBV19 and TRBJ2-2, the full variable domain reads DGGITQSPKYLFRKEGQNVTLSCEQNLNHDAMYWYRQDPGQGLRLIYYSQIVNDFQKGDIAEGYSVSREKKESFPLTVTSAQKNPTAFYLCASRLTSTTGELFFGEGSRLTVL.

The chain carries TRBV28 and TRBJ2-7; weak D call: TRBD1 (6 bases). V lost 1 base and J 2 bases, leaving 9 bases between the germline ends. This CDR3 contains 14 residues. CDR1 is MDHEN and CDR2 is SYDVKM in the germline V gene. DNA for the CDR3: TGTGCCAGCAGTTTATATGGGGGCCCCTACGAGCAGTACTTC. This codes for CASSLYGGPYEQYF.

The rearrangement uses TRBV7-2 and TRBJ2-1, with 11 bases fitting TRBD2. This CDR3 comprises 15 residues. In germline, CDR1 is SGHTA, CDR2 FQGNSA. V gave up 4 bases and J gave up 5 bases; unmatched junction bases: 4. CDR3 nucleotides: TGTGCCAGCAGCTCCTTAGCGGGAGGGCACAATGAGCAGTTCTTC. Translated, it gives CASSSLAGGHNEQFF.

This chain connects TRBV5-1 to TRBJ1-1; D uncertain. Trimming took off 5 bases at V and 8 bases at J, with 10 bases between the two ends. Germline V lookup: CDR1 SGHRS, CDR2 YFSETQ. The CDR3 is 11 amino acids. The DNA of the CDR3 is TGCGCCAGCAGGAAAGCGGGGGAAGCTTTCTTT. The encoded protein is CASRKAGEAFF.

V and J are TRBV19 and TRBJ2-5, with 10 bases that match TRBD1. J lost 2 bases, V lost 3 bases, and 9 bases had no gene match. The CDR3 spans 17 residues. The germline V gene has CDR1 LNHDA and CDR2 SQIVND (reference sequence). CDR3 loop: CASSMDRDRGLQETQYF. The CDR3 DNA reads TGTGCCAGTAGTATGGACCGGGACAGGGGATTACAAGAGACCCAGTACTTC.

The chain links TRBV6-1 to TRBJ2-7; TRBD2 matches at 9 bases. CDR1 is MNHNS, CDR2 SASEGT, per germline. The V and J ends lost 1 base and 4 bases, in that order; junction bases with no gene match: 5. The CDR3 contains 15 residues. The CDR3 region is CASSEGVAGDYEQYF. Here the CDR3 DNA reads TGTGCCAGCAGTGAAGGGGTAGCGGGAGATTACGAGCAGTACTTC.

This clone occurred once. V gene TRBV2 combines with J gene TRBJ1-4; D is unresolved. Germline lookup yields CDR1 SNHLY and CDR2 FYNNEI. Trimming removed 3 bases from V and 1 base from J, with 6 bases in between. This CDR3 region has 14 residues. The CDR3 sequence: CASSDGQTNEKLFF. DNA for the CDR3: TGTGCCAGCAGTGATGGGCAAACTAATGAAAAACTGTTTTTT. Based on the CDR3 plus reference TRBV2 and TRBJ1-4, the full variable domain is EPEVTQTPSHQVTQMGQEVILRCVPISNHLYFYWYRQILGQKVEFLVSFYNNEISEKSEIFDDQFSVERPDGSNFTLKIRSTKLEDSAMYFCASSDGQTNEKLFFGSGTQLSVL.